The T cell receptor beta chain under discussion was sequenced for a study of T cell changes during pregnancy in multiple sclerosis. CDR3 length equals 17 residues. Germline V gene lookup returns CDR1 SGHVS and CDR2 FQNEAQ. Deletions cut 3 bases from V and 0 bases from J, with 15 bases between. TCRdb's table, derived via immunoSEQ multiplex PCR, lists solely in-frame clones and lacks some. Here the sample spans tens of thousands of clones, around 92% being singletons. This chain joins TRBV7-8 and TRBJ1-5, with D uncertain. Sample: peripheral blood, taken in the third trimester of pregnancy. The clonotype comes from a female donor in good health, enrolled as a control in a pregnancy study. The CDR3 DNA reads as TGTGCCAGCAGCTTGTCCCGAGGCCAAAATAGCAATCAGCCCCAGCATTTT. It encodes CASSLSRGQNSNQPQHF.